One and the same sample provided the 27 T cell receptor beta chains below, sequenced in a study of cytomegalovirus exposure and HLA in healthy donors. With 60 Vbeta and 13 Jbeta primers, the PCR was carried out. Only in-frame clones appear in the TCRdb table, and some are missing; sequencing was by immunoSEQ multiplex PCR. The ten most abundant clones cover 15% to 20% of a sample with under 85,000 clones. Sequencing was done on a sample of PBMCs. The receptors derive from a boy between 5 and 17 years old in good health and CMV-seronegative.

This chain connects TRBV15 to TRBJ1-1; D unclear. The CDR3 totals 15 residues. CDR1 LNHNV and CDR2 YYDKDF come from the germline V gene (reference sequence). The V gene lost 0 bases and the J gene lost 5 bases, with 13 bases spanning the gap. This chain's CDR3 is CATSRDSRSGTEAFF. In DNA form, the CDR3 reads TGTGCCACCAGCAGAGATAGCAGGAGCGGGACTGAAGCTTTCTTT.

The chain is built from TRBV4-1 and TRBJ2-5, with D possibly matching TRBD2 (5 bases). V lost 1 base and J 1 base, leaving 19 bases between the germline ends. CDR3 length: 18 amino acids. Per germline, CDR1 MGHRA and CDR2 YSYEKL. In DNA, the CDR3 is TGCGCCAGCAGCCAAGCCCTCCGCCGAGACGGACTCCAAGAGACCCAGTACTTC. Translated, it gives CASSQALRRDGLQETQYF.

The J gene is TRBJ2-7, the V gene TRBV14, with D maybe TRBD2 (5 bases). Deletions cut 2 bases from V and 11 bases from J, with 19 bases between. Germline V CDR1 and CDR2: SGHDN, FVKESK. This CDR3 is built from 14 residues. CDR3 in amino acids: CASSQSREKKEEYF. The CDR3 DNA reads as TGTGCCAGCAGCCAATCCCGGGAAAAAAAAGAGGAGTACTTC.

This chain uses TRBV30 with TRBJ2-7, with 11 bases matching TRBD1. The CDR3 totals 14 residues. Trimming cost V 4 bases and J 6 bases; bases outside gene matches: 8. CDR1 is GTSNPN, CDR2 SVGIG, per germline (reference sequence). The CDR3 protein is CAWTTGTGGFEQYF. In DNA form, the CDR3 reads TGTGCCTGGACCACCGGGACAGGGGGTTTCGAGCAGTACTTC. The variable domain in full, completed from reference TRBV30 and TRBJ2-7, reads SQTIHQWPATLVQPVGSPLSLECTVEGTSNPNLYWYRQAAGRGLQLLFYSVGIGQISSEVPQNLSASRPQDRQFILSSKKLLLSDSGFYLCAWTTGTGGFEQYFGPGTRLTVT.

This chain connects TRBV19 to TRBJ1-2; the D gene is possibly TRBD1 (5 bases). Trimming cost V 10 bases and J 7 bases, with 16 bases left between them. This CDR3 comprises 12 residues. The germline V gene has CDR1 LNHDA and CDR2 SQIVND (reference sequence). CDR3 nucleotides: TGTGCCACCTCGACTCGGGGGGGTGGCTACACCTTC. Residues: CATSTRGGGYTF.

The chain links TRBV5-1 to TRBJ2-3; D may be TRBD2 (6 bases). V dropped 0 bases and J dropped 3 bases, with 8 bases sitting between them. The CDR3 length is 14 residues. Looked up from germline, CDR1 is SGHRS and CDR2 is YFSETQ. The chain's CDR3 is CASSLGRGTDTQYF. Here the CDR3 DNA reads TGCGCCAGCAGCTTGGGGAGGGGAACAGATACGCAGTATTTT.

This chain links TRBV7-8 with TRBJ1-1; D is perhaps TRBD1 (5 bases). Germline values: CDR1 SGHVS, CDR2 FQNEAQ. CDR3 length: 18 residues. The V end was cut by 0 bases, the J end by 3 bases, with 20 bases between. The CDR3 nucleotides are TGTGCCAGCAGCTTAGCGACAAGTAGGTTACAGGCGGACACTGAAGCTTTCTTT. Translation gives CASSLATSRLQADTEAFF.

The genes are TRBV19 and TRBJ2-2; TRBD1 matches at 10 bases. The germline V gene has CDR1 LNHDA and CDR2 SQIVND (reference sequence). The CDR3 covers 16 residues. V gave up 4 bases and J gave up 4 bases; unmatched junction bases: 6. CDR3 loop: CASSTDRGRATGELFF. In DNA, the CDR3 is TGTGCCAGTAGTACCGACAGGGGGCGCGCCACCGGGGAGCTGTTTTTT.

The CDR3 DNA reads as TGTGCCTGGAGCGAAAACACAGGGGGCTATGGCTACACCTTC. Its protein is CAWSENTGGYGYTF. J is TRBJ1-2 and V is TRBV30; 8 bases align to TRBD1. This CDR3 contains 14 residues. The germline V gene has CDR1 GTSNPN and CDR2 SVGIG (reference sequence). V was pared by 3 bases and J by 4 bases, with 7 bases of the junction left unmatched.

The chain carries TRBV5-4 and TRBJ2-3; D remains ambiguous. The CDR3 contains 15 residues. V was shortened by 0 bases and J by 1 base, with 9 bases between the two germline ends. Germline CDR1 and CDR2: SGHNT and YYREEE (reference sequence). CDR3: CASSLDGGGTDTQYF. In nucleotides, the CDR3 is TGTGCCAGCAGCTTGGATGGCGGAGGCACAGATACGCAGTATTTT.

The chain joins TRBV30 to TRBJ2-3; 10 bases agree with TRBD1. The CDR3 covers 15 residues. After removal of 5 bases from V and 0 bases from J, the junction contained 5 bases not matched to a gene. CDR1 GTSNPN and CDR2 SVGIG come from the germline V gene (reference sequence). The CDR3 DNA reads TGTGCCTGGGGAGACAGGGGGCCCAGCACAGATACGCAGTATTTT. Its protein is CAWGDRGPSTDTQYF.

CDR3 in DNA: TGTGCCAGCTCACCACCGTCACAGGATGCGAGCTATGGCTACACCTTC. This encodes CASSPPSQDASYGYTF. V and J are TRBV18 and TRBJ1-2; tentative D call: TRBD1 (5 bases). Germline-derived CDR1 and CDR2 are KGHSH and LQKENI. There are 16 residues in the CDR3. The ends were cut back, 0 bases at V and 4 bases at J, with 15 bases in the middle.

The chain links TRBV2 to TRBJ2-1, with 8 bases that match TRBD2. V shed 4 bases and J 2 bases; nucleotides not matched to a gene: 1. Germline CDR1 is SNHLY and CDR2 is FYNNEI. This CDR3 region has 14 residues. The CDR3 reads CASSVGGAYNEQFF. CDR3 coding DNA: TGTGCCAGCAGTGTCGGGGGGGCCTACAATGAGCAGTTCTTC.

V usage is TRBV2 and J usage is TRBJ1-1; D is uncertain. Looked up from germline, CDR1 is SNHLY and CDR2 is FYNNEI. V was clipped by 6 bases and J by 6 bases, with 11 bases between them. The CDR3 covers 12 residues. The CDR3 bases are TGTGCCAGCAGAACTGAACCCCCTGAAGCTTTCTTT. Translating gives CASRTEPPEAFF.

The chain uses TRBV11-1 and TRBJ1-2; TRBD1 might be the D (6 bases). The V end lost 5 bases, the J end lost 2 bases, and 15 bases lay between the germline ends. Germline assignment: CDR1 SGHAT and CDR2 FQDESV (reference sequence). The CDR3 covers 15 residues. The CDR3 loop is CASSPQGHSNYGYTF. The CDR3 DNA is TGTGCCAGCAGCCCCCAGGGACATTCAAACTATGGCTACACCTTC. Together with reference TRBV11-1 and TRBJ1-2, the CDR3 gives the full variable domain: EAEVAQSPRYKITEKSQAVAFWCDPISGHATLYWYRQILGQGPELLVQFQDESVVDDSQLPKDRFSAERLKGVDSTLKIQPAELGDSAMYLCASSPQGHSNYGYTFGSGTRLTVV.

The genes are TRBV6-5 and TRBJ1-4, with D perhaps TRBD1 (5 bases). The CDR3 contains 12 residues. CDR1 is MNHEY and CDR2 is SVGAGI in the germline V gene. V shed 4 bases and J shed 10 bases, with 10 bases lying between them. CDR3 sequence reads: CASSWDGGKLFF. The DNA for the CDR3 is TGTGCCAGCAGTTGGGACGGGGGAAAACTGTTTTTT.

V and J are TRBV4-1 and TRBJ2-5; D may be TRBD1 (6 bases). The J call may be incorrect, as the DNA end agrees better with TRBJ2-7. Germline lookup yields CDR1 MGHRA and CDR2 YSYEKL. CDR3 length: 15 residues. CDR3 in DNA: TGCGCCAGCAGCCAAGAAGGAACAGGGACCTACGAGCAGTACTTC. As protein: CASSQEGTGTYEQYF.

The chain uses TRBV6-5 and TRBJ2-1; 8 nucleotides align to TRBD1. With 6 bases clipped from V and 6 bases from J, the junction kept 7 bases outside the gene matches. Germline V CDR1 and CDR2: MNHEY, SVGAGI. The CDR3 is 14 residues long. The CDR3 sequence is CASSSDRVVNEQFF. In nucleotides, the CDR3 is TGTGCCAGCAGCTCGGACAGGGTGGTCAATGAGCAGTTCTTC.

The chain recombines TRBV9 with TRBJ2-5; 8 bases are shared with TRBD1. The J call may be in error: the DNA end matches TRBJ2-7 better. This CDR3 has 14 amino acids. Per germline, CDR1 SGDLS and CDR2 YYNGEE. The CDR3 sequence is CASSDGQGTYEQYF. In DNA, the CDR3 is TGTGCCAGCAGCGACGGACAGGGTACCTACGAGCAGTACTTC.

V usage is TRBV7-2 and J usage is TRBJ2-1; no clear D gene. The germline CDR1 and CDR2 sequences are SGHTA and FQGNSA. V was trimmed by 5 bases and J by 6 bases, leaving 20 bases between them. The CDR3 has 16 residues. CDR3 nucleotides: TGTGCCAGCAGCCTCCCCGGTCTACCCACTGTCAATGAGCAGTTCTTC. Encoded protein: CASSLPGLPTVNEQFF. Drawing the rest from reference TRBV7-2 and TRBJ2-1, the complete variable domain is GAGVSQSPSNKVTEKGKDVELRCDPISGHTALYWYRQSLGQGLEFLIYFQGNSAPDKSGLPSDRFSAERTGGSVSTLTIQRTQQEDSAVYLCASSLPGLPTVNEQFFGPGTRLTVL.

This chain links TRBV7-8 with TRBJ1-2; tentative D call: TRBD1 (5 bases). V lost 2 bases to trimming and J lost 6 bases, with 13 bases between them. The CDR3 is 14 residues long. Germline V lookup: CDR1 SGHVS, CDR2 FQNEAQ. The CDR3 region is CASSLRGTRDGYTF. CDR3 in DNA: TGTGCCAGCAGCTTACGTGGGACTCGGGATGGCTACACCTTC.

The CDR3 coding sequence is TGCAGCGTCGCGCGGGACGGCCCCGATGGCTACACCTTC. This sequence encodes CSVARDGPDGYTF. The chain carries TRBV29-1 and TRBJ1-2; D might be TRBD1 (5 bases). This CDR3 has 13 residues. The V end was cut by 6 bases, the J end by 6 bases, with 17 bases between. CDR1 is SQVTM and CDR2 is ANQGSEA in the germline V gene.

The CDR3 DNA sequence: TGTGCCAGCAGCCAAGCCAGTAGCGGGAGGGCGGGTGAGCAGTTCTTC. Its protein is CASSQASSGRAGEQFF. The rearrangement uses TRBV4-2 and TRBJ2-1; 11 bases match TRBD2. The CDR3 totals 16 residues. The trim removed 1 base at V and 9 bases at J, leaving 8 bases unmatched. The germline CDR1 and CDR2 sequences are LGHNA and YNFKEQ.

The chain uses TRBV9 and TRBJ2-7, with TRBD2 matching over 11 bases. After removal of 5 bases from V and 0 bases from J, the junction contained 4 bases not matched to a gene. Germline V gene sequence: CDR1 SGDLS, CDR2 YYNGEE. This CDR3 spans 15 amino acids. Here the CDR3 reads CASSEGTSGSYEQYF. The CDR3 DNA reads TGTGCCAGCAGTGAGGGGACTAGCGGCTCCTACGAGCAGTACTTC.

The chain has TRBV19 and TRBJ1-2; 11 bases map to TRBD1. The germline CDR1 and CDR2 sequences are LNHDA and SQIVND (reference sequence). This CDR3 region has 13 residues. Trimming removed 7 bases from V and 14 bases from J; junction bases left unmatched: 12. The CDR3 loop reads CASTLADRGRVTF. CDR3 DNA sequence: TGTGCCAGTACGTTAGCGGACAGGGGGCGAGTAACCTTC.

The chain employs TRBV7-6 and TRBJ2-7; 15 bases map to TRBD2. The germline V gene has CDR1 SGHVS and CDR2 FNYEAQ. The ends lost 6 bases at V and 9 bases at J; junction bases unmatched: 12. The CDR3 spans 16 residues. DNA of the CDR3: TGTGCCAGCAGTTCGGGACTAGCGGGGGGCACAGAGCGGCAGTACTTC. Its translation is CASSSGLAGGTERQYF.

CDR3 DNA: TGTGCCAGCAGTTACGTACAGGGCGGAGGCTACACCTTC. Its translation is CASSYVQGGGYTF. The rearrangement uses TRBV6-5 and TRBJ1-2; perhaps TRBD1 as D (6 bases). The CDR3 covers 13 residues. Per germline, CDR1 MNHEY and CDR2 SVGAGI. V lost 2 bases to trimming and J lost 8 bases, with 12 bases between them.